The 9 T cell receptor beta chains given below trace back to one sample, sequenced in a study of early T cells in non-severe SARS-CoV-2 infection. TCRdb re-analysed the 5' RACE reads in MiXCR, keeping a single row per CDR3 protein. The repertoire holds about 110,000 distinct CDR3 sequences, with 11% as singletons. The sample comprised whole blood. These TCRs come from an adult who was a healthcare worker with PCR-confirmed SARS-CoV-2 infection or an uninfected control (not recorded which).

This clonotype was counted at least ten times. CDR3 loop: CASSSVAGGRTDTQYF. Here the CDR3 DNA reads TGTGCCAGCAGCTCAGTAGCGGGAGGGAGAACAGATACGCAGTATTTT. The V and J genes are TRBV11-2 and TRBJ2-3; 11 nucleotides line up with TRBD2. Germline V lookup: CDR1 SGHAT, CDR2 FQNNGV. The CDR3 contains 16 residues. J lost 3 bases, V lost 4 bases, and 6 bases had no gene match.

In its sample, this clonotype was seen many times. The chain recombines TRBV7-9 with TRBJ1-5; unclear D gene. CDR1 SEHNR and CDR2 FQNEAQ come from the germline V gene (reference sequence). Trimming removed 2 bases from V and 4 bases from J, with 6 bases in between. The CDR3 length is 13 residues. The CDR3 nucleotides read TGTGCCAGCAGCTTATCCGAGAATCAGCCCCAGCATTTT. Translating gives CASSLSENQPQHF.

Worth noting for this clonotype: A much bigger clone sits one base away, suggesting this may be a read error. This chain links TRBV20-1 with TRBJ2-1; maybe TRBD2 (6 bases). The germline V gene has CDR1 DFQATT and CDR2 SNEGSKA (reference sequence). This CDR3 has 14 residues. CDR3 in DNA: TGCAGTGCTAGTGACGGGAGCGAACACAAAGAGCAGTTCTTC. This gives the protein CSASDGSEHKEQFF.

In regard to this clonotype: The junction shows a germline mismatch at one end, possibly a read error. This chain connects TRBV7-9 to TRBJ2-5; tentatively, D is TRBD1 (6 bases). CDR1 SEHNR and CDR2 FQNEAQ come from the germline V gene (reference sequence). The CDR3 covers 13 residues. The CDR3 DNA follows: TGTGCCAGCAGCTTGGGGGCGCAAGAAACCCAGTACTTC. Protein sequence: CASSLGAQETQYF.

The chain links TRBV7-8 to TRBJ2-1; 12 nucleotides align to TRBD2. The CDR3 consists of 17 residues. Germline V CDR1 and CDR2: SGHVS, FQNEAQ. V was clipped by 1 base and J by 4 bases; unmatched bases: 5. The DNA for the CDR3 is TGTGCCAGCAGCTTAGATGCTAGCGGGAGGGGTTACAATGAGCAGTTCTTC. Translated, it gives CASSLDASGRGYNEQFF.

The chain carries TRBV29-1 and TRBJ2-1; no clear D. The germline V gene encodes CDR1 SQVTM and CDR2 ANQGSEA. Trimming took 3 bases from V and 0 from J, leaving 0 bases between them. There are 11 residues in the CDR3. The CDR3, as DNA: TGCAGCGTTGACTCCTACAATGAGCAGTTCTTC. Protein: CSVDSYNEQFF.

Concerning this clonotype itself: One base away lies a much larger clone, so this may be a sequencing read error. CDR3 DNA sequence: TGTGCCAGCCTGACACCCACGGCGGAGACCCTGTACTTC. Translated, it gives CASLTPTAETLYF. The V gene is TRBV6-2 or TRBV6-3, the J gene TRBJ2-5; no reliable D call. This CDR3 comprises 13 residues. CDR1 and CDR2 (germline): MNHEY, SVGEGT.

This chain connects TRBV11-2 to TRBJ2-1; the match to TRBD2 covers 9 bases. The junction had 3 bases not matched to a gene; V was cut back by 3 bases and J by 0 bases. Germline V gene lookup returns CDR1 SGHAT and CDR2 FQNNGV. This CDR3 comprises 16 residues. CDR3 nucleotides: TGTGCCAGCAGCTTTAGGCGGGAGGGCTCCTACAATGAGCAGTTCTTC. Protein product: CASSFRREGSYNEQFF. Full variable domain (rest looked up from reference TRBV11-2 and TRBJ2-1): EAGVAQSPRYKIIEKRQSVAFWCNPISGHATLYWYQQILGQGPKLLIQFQNNGVVDDSQLPKDRFSAERLKGVDSTLKIQPAKLEDSAVYLCASSFRREGSYNEQFFGPGTRLTVL.

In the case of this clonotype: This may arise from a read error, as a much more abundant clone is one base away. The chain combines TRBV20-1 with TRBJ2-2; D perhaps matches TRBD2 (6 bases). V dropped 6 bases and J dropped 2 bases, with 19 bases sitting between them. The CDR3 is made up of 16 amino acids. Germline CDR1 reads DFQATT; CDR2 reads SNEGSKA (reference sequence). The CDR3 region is CSAIRGTERNTGELFF. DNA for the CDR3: TGCAGTGCCATACGCGGGACGGAGCGCAACACCGGGGAGCTGTTTTTT.